These T cell receptor beta chains were read from a single sample in a study of CD8+CD57+ T cells in acquired aplastic anemia. TCRdb reanalysed the reads using MiXCR and keeps one entry per CDR3 protein. The table has fewer than 200,000 distinct CDR3 sequences, under 50% seen once. Sequencing was carried out using sorted CD4+, CD8+, or CD8+CD57+ T cells (not recorded which) from PBMCs. Receptor source: a human donor with aplastic anemia. Each CDR3 is given with its conserved first and last residue. Each record gives: clone size, D gene, V gene, J gene, CDR3 protein, CDR3 DNA. D genes are given only for firm matches. Rows give clone size only sometimes, using once, few, many, or a class for an expanded clone.

-	-	TRBV2	TRBJ1-1	CASSSRQCDLTEAFF	TGTGCCAGCAGCTCTAGACAGTGCGATCTAACTGAAGCTTTCTTT
-	-	TRBV7-6	TRBJ1-2	CASSLEGRSYGYTF	TGTGCCAGCAGCTTAGAAGGCAGGAGCTATGGCTACACCTTC
few	-	TRBV11-3	TRBJ1-1	CASSKGAEGAEAFF	TGTGCCAGCAGTAAAGGGGCCGAGGGCGCTGAAGCTTTCTTT
-	-	TRBV2	TRBJ2-5	CASGSPQYF	TGTGCCAGCGGCTCGCCCCAGTACTTC
many	-	TRBV12-3/TRBV12-4	TRBJ1-1	CASSLERYVNTEAFF	TGTGCCAGCAGTTTGGAGCGGTACGTGAACACTGAAGCTTTCTTT
-	TRBD2	TRBV11-2	TRBJ2-1	CASSPVGGGLLDEQFF	TGTGCCAGCAGCCCCGTCGGGGGGGGGCTTTTGGATGAGCAGTTCTTC
-	-	TRBV15	TRBJ1-1	CATSSGSDANTEAFF	TGTGCCACCAGCAGCGGCTCAGATGCGAACACTGAAGCTTTCTTT
few	TRBD1	TRBV9	TRBJ2-7	CASSFGQGISYEQYF	TGTGCCAGCAGCTTCGGACAGGGGATATCCTACGAGCAGTACTTC
-	-	TRBV7-9	TRBJ2-7	CASSPQVGTNGQYF	TGTGCCAGCAGCCCGCAGGTGGGGACCAACGGGCAGTACTTC
few	TRBD1	TRBV25-1	TRBJ1-4	CASSRTGGSEKLFF	TGTGCCAGCTCAAGGACAGGGGGGAGTGAAAAACTGTTTTTT
once	-	TRBV9	TRBJ2-7	CASSLVRWSSYEQYF	TGTGCCAGCAGCTTGGTACGGTGGAGCTCCTACGAGCAGTACTTC
-	-	TRBV2	TRBJ2-1	CASTWGVGEQFF	TGTGCCAGCACCTGGGGCGTCGGTGAGCAGTTCTTC